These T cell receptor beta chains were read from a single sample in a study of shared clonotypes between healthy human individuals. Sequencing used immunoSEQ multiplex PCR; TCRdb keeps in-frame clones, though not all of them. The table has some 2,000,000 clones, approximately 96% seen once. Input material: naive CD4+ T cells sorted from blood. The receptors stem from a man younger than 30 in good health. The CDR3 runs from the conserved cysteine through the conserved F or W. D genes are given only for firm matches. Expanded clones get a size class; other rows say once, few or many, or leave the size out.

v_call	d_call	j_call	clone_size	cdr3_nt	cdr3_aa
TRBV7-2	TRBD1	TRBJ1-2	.	TGTGCCAGCAGCAAAGGGACAGGGGAGGGCTACACCTTC	CASSKGTGEGYTF
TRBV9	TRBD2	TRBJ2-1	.	TGTGCCAGCAGCGTAGGTCTGCCTAGCGGGAGGGAAAGGACGGATGAGCAGTTCTTC	CASSVGLPSGRERTDEQFF
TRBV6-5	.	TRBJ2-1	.	TGTGCCAGCAGTTATCACTGGGAGTACCCCTACAATGAGCAGTTCTTC	CASSYHWEYPYNEQFF
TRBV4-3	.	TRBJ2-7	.	TGCGCCAGCAGCCAAGGGTACTCCTCTGGGAGGATGGGCTCCTACGAGCAGTACTTC	CASSQGYSSGRMGSYEQYF
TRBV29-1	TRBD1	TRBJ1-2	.	TGCAGCGGAAGGACAGGGAACTATGGCTACACCTTC	CSGRTGNYGYTF
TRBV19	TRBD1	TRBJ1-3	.	TGTGCCAGTAGACCGGGACAGGCTGGAAACACCATATATTTT	CASRPGQAGNTIYF
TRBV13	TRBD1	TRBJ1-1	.	TGTGCCAGCAGCCTCCGGACAGGGGTGAGCACTGAAGCTTTCTTT	CASSLRTGVSTEAFF
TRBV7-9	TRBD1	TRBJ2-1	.	TGTGCCAGCAGCTCAGTAGGACAGGTATTCTACAATGAGCAGTTCTTC	CASSSVGQVFYNEQFF
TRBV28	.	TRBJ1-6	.	TGTGCCAGCGCGGCGAATTCACCCCTCCACTTT	CASAANSPLHF
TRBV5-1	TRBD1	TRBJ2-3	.	TGCGCCAGCAGCCTATCCGGGACAGGGATGGATACGCAGTATTTT	CASSLSGTGMDTQYF
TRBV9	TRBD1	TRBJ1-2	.	TGTGCCAGCAGCGTAGACCAGGGGGCAGGCTATGGCTACACCTTC	CASSVDQGAGYGYTF
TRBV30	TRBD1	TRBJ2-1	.	TGTGCCTGGAGTGTAGGACAGGGGAATGAGCAGTTCTTC	CAWSVGQGNEQFF
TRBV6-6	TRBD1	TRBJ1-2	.	TGTGCCAGCAGTTACGGGACAGGGAACTATGGCTACACCTTC	CASSYGTGNYGYTF
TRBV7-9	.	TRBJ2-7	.	TGTGCCAGCAGCCAGCCCCAACTCTACGAGCAGTACTTC	CASSQPQLYEQYF
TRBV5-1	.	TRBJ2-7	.	TGCGCCAGCAGCTTGGACAGTGGGGGGCCTTACGAGCAGTACTTC	CASSLDSGGPYEQYF
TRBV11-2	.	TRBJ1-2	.	TGTGCCAGCAGCCTCACGTCACTCGATGGCTACACCTTC	CASSLTSLDGYTF
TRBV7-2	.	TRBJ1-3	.	TGTGCCAGCAGCCCTTTTAATGCGAACACCATATATTTT	CASSPFNANTIYF
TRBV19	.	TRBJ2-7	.	TGTGCCAGTAGTATAGACAGGGGAGACCACGAGCAGTACTTC	CASSIDRGDHEQYF
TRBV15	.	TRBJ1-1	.	TGTGCCACCAGCAGAGATATGGTGGGGAATACTGAAGCTTTCTTT	CATSRDMVGNTEAFF
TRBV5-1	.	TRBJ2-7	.	TGCGCCAGCAGCTCGTCGCGGGGCCACCTTTACGAGCAGTACTTC	CASSSSRGHLYEQYF
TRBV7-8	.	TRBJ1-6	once	TGTGCCAGCAGCTTAAAGGCAGATTCACCCCTCCACTTT	CASSLKADSPLHF
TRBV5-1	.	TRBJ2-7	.	TGCGCCAGCAGCCCTCGGACGTATAGCTCCTACGAGCAGTACTTC	CASSPRTYSSYEQYF
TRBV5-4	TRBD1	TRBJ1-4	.	TGTGCCAGCAGCTCAAGGGGGCCACTTGCAACTAATGAAAAACTGTTTTTT	CASSSRGPLATNEKLFF
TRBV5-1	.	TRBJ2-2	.	TGCGCCAGCAGCTTAAACGGGGGAACCCCCACCGGGGAGCTGTTTTTT	CASSLNGGTPTGELFF
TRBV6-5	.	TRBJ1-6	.	TGTGCCAGCAGTCGTCGAGAGAATTCACCCCTCCACTTT	CASSRRENSPLHF